This paragraph covers one T cell receptor beta chain sequence. The sample originates from a study of T cell repertoires in cytomegalovirus infection. TCRdb re-analysed the reads in MiXCR, keeping a single row per CDR3 protein. The data show around 310,000 distinct CDR3 sequences, 15% to 20% seen once. Germline V gene sequence: CDR1 MNHNY, CDR2 SVGAGI (reference sequence). V trimming: 4 bases; J trimming: 1 base; junction bases outside the gene matches: 6. The CDR3 length is 15 residues. The V call is TRBV6-6, the J call TRBJ1-1; 7 positions match TRBD1. The sequence was obtained from a human donor in good health (CMV status not recorded). Some clones in this sample may be carry-over from other donors' samples. What was sequenced was PBMCs. CDR3 bases: TGTGCCAGCAGTTGGACAGGAGGGGCGAACACTGAAGCTTTCTTT. This encodes CASSWTGGANTEAFF.